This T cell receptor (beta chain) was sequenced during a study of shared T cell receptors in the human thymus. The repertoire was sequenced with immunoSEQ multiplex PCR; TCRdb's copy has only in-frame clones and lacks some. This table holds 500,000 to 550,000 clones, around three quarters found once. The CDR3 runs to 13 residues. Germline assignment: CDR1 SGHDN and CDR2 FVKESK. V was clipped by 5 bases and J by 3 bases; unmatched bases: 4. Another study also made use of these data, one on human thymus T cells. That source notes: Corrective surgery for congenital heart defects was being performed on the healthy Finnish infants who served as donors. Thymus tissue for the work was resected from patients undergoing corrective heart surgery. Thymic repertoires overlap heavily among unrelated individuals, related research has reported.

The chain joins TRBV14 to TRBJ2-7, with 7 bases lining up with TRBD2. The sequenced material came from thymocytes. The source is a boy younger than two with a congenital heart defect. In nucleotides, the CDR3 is TGTGCCAGCAGCTCCGGGGGGAACTACGAGCAGTACTTC. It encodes CASSSGGNYEQYF.